This T cell receptor beta chain is drawn from a study of CD8+ T cells in alopecia areata. This CDR3 comprises 12 residues. With 7 bases clipped from V and 6 bases from J, the junction kept 7 bases outside the gene matches. The germline V gene has CDR1 SQVTM and CDR2 ANQGSEA. RNA was isolated and reverse transcribed to cDNA, the sequencing template. Generated by immunoSEQ multiplex PCR, the TCRdb table keeps only in-frame clones and is missing some. In the table there are more than 90,000 clones, approximately 58% of which are singletons. This receptor was identified in a human donor in good health. The J gene is TRBJ2-3, the V gene TRBV29-1; 7 bases align to TRBD2. Material for sequencing was CD4+ T cells sorted from blood. DNA for the CDR3: TGCAGCGCGGGAAGCGGGGTTGATACGCAGTATTTT. Translated, it gives CSAGSGVDTQYF.